The rows below give T cell receptor beta chains drawn from one sample of a study of glioma-infiltrating T cells after dendritic cell vaccination. Profiling relied on immunoSEQ multiplex PCR, and the TCRdb table lists in-frame clones only, not all of them. Here the sample spans approximately 90,000 clones, 70% to 90% being singletons. The sample consisted of blood, taken after dendritic cell vaccination. These receptors all come from a human donor with glioblastoma. Both conserved end residues are part of each CDR3. The D gene is left open where the match is weak. Rows give clone size only sometimes, using once, few, many, or a class for an expanded clone.

abundance	v_gene	j_gene	d_gene	CDR3nt	CDR3aa
-	TRBV5-6	TRBJ1-6	TRBD1	TGTGCCAGCAGCTTACGACAGGGCTATAATTCACCCCTCCACTTT	CASSLRQGYNSPLHF
once	TRBV5-1	TRBJ2-4	TRBD2	TGCGCCAGCAGCTTAACGGGAGGTGGCAAAAACATTCAGTACTTC	CASSLTGGGKNIQYF
few	TRBV4-1	TRBJ2-1	-	TGCGCCAGCAGCCAAGAACGCTACTCCTACAATGAGCAGTTCTTC	CASSQERYSYNEQFF
-	TRBV7-9	TRBJ1-5	TRBD1	TGTGCCAGCAGCTCTGACAGGGGGTTTCAGCCCCAGCATTTT	CASSSDRGFQPQHF
-	TRBV6-1	TRBJ1-5	TRBD1	TGTGCCAGCAGTAAAGGACAGGGTCTCTTTAGCAATCAGCCCCAGCATTTT	CASSKGQGLFSNQPQHF
-	TRBV5-5	TRBJ1-5	TRBD1	TGTGCCACCCAATACCCCAAGACAGGGAACAATCAGCCCCAGCATTTT	CATQYPKTGNNQPQHF
once	TRBV29-1	TRBJ1-1	-	TGCAGCGTTTTTCAGGGAGGGAACACTGAAGCTTTCTTT	CSVFQGGNTEAFF
-	TRBV25-1	TRBJ2-2	TRBD1	TGTGCCAGCAGTGGGTCTCCGGGACAGGGGAAAACCGGGGAGCTGTTTTTT	CASSGSPGQGKTGELFF
-	TRBV6-5	TRBJ1-2	TRBD1	TGTGCCAGCAGTCCCGAGGGGGCTGTACCCTATGGCTACACCTTC	CASSPEGAVPYGYTF
-	TRBV4-1	TRBJ1-2	TRBD1	TGCGCCAGCAGCCGAACGACAGGGGGTGAGAATGGCTACACCTTC	CASSRTTGGENGYTF
-	TRBV7-9	TRBJ2-2	-	TGTGCCAGCAGCTTAAGGGGTAGCACCGGGGAGCTGTTTTTT	CASSLRGSTGELFF
-	TRBV5-1	TRBJ1-5	-	TGCGCCAGCAGCTTAACAGGAGACAATCAGCCCCAGCATTTT	CASSLTGDNQPQHF
-	TRBV2	TRBJ1-6	TRBD1	TGTGCCAGCAGTCCCGACAGGGCTAGATCACCCCTCCACTTT	CASSPDRARSPLHF
once	TRBV10-3	TRBJ2-5	-	TGTGCCATCAGTGAGTCGTCAGGGGCAGAGACCCAGTACTTC	CAISESSGAETQYF
-	TRBV10-3	TRBJ1-4	TRBD1	TGTGCCATCAGTGAGGACAGGGGAAATGAAAAACTGTTTTTT	CAISEDRGNEKLFF
-	TRBV7-9	TRBJ1-3	-	TGTGCCAGCAGCTATAATTCTGCTGGAAACACCATATATTTT	CASSYNSAGNTIYF
-	TRBV7-9	TRBJ2-5	-	TGTGCCAGCAGCTTAGCCGACGGAGGTAATTGGGTTGAGACCCAGTACTTC	CASSLADGGNWVETQYF
-	TRBV5-4	TRBJ2-3	-	TGTGCCAGCAGCGGGACTTCAACCACTACAGATACGCAGTATTTT	CASSGTSTTTDTQYF
-	TRBV9	TRBJ2-6	-	TGTGCCAGCAGCGTAGGGGCAGGCTCTGGGGCCAACGTCCTGACTTTC	CASSVGAGSGANVLTF
many	TRBV6-4	TRBJ2-3	TRBD2	TGTGCCAGCAGTGATACAGGGACTAGCGGGAGAGATACGCAGTATTTT	CASSDTGTSGRDTQYF
few	TRBV2	TRBJ1-4	-	TGTGCCAGCACCCCCGGCGGGGGACAACTGTTTTTT	CASTPGGGQLFF
-	TRBV7-6	TRBJ2-1	-	TGTGCCAGCAGCTTAAGGCCGGGATCATACAATGAGCAGTTCTTC	CASSLRPGSYNEQFF
-	TRBV9	TRBJ2-2	-	TGTGCCAGCAGCGTAGTCGACAGCCACACCGGGGAGCTGTTTTTT	CASSVVDSHTGELFF
-	TRBV5-6	TRBJ2-1	TRBD2	TGTGCCAGCACCCTAGGACTAGCGGGGGGACTATACAATGAGCAGTTCTTC	CASTLGLAGGLYNEQFF